The source of this TCR beta chain is a study of T cells in Graves' hyperthyroidism and ophthalmopathy. Study conclusions and caveats: Most thyroid clonotypes expanded above 0.001 appeared in blood too. Stable hyperthyroidism was separated from ophthalmopathy by a model based on 13 V-J features.

Using RNA transcripts as the source, TCR beta CDR3 regions were amplified. TCR CDR3 regions were first amplified by RT-PCR with HTBI primers. TCRdb fed the multiplex PCR reads into MiXCR, producing one record per CDR3 protein. Of fewer than 350,000 distinct CDR3 sequences listed, roughly 15% are singletons. This clonotype was seen at least ten times. Antigen unknown. Orbital computed tomography and thyroid ultrasound, together with serum TRAb and thyroxine and clinical symptoms, were used for diagnoses. The study collected blood at first hyperthyroidism diagnosis, before any ophthalmopathy symptoms arose. The CDR3 loop spans 18 amino acids. In germline, CDR1 is LGHDT, CDR2 YNNKEL (reference sequence). V gave up 1 base and J gave up 3 bases, with 22 bases separating them.

The gene calls are TRBV3-1 and TRBJ2-7, with a tentative D call TRBD2 (6 bases). Sequencing was done on a sample of blood. The receptor comes from a woman in her fifties or sixties with Graves' hyperthyroidism that later progressed to Graves' ophthalmopathy. Written as DNA, the CDR3 is TGTGCCAGCAGCCAAGGGGGAAGGGGCGGCGGGAAACTCTACGAGCAGTACTTC. Protein sequence: CASSQGGRGGGKLYEQYF.